The 21 T cell receptor beta chains presented below share a single source sample, sequenced in a study of regulatory T cells. Amplification used 52 TRBV primers and 13 TRBJ primers. The protocol was immunoSEQ multiplex PCR, while the TCRdb copy is restricted to in-frame clones and leaves out a portion. The sample yields approximately 9,000 clones, over 70% seen once. The sequenced material came from CD8+ T cells sorted from blood. These receptors were taken from a person aged 18 to 30 with CD3G deficiency.

This clone showed up just a few times. The genes are TRBV19 and TRBJ2-1; perhaps TRBD2 as D (6 bases). Germline V gives CDR1 LNHDA, CDR2 SQIVND (reference sequence). The CDR3 is made up of 13 amino acids. Trimming pared 5 bases from V and 6 bases from J, leaving 11 bases between. The CDR3: CASSATSFNEQFF. CDR3 DNA: TGTGCCAGTAGTGCGACTAGTTTCAATGAGCAGTTCTTC. Full variable domain (remainder filled in from reference TRBV19 and TRBJ2-1): DGGITQSPKYLFRKEGQNVTLSCEQNLNHDAMYWYRQDPGQGLRLIYYSQIVNDFQKGDIAEGYSVSREKKESFPLTVTSAQKNPTAFYLCASSATSFNEQFFGPGTRLTVL.

In nucleotides, the CDR3 is TGTGCCAGCAGTTTCGGCGGCGTTATCAATCAGCCCCAGCATTTT. It encodes CASSFGGVINQPQHF. The chain is built from TRBV28 and TRBJ1-5; D unresolved. The V and J ends lost 3 bases and 3 bases respectively, with 12 bases between them. This CDR3 is built from 15 residues. Germline assignment: CDR1 MDHEN and CDR2 SYDVKM.

In its sample, this clone was seen a few times. This sample also contains other DNA sequences that code for the same CDR3. The gene calls are TRBV10-3 and TRBJ2-3; weak D call: TRBD1 (5 bases). Looked up from germline, CDR1 is ENHRY and CDR2 is SYGVKD. Trimming left V 0 bases short and J 3 bases short, with 10 bases between. The CDR3 totals 15 residues. CDR3 amino acids: CAISESGRATDTQYF. CDR3 DNA sequence: TGTGCCATCAGTGAGTCTGGCAGGGCGACAGATACGCAGTATTTT.

The rearrangement uses TRBV7-8 and TRBJ2-5; 13 bases are shared with TRBD2. The end of the DNA is better explained by TRBJ2-7, so the J call may be wrong. From germline, CDR1 is SGHVS and CDR2 FQNEAQ. The CDR3 is made up of 15 amino acids. CDR3 sequence: CASSPGTSGNYEQYF. The CDR3 DNA follows: TGTGCCAGCAGCCCCGGGACTAGCGGGAACTACGAGCAGTACTTC.

This sequence joins TRBV6-1 and TRBJ1-2, with D hard to call. V lost 0 bases and J 1 base, leaving 15 bases between the germline ends. CDR1 is MNHNS and CDR2 is SASEGT in the germline V gene. This CDR3 is 17 amino acids long. The CDR3 protein is CASSEARPGRYNYGYTF. As DNA, the CDR3 is TGTGCCAGCAGTGAAGCCCGACCTGGACGGTATAACTATGGCTACACCTTC.

The genes are TRBV6-6 and TRBJ1-4; D unclear. The CDR3 extends over 13 amino acids. CDR1 and CDR2 (germline): MNHNY, SVGAGI (reference sequence). Deletions cut 6 bases from V and 8 bases from J, with 13 bases between. CDR3 sequence: CASSHRHLEKLFF. The DNA of the CDR3 is TGTGCCAGCAGCCATCGACACCTCGAAAAACTGTTTTTT.

The chain carries TRBV6-1 and TRBJ1-1, with TRBD1 as a possible D gene (6 bases). Trimming took off 3 bases at V and 5 bases at J, with 19 bases between the two ends. CDR1 and CDR2 (germline): MNHNS, SASEGT. There are 16 residues in the CDR3. The CDR3: CASSDNLYGTRTEAFF. CDR3 nucleotides: TGTGCCAGCAGTGACAATCTTTACGGGACAAGAACTGAAGCTTTCTTT.

The rearrangement links TRBV5-1 to TRBJ2-5; maybe TRBD2 (5 bases). The J call is in doubt because the DNA end fits TRBJ2-7 better. CDR3 length: 14 amino acids. The germline V gene has CDR1 SGHRS and CDR2 YFSETQ. The chain's CDR3 is CASSLGGGSYEQYF. CDR3 in DNA: TGCGCCAGCAGCTTGGGTGGCGGGTCCTACGAGCAGTACTTC.

This clone was detected only a few times. The chain links TRBV27 to TRBJ1-5; unclear D gene. CDR1 and CDR2 from the germline V gene are MNHEY and SMNVEV (reference sequence). This CDR3 has 13 residues. The V end lost 5 bases, the J end lost 6 bases, and 11 bases lay between the germline ends. CDR3: CASSPSMGQPQHF. DNA of the CDR3: TGTGCCAGCAGTCCTTCGATGGGTCAGCCCCAGCATTTT.

This chain uses TRBV28 with TRBJ2-7; tentatively, D is TRBD2 (5 bases). The CDR3 loop spans 13 amino acids. Trimming pared 2 bases from V and 5 bases from J, leaving 10 bases between. Per germline, CDR1 MDHEN and CDR2 SYDVKM. The CDR3 DNA is TGTGCCAGCAGTTTAACGGGATTCCACGAGCAGTACTTC. Translation gives CASSLTGFHEQYF. Filled out from reference TRBV28 and TRBJ2-7, the complete variable domain reads DVKVTQSSRYLVKRTGEKVFLECVQDMDHENMFWYRQDPGLGLRLIYFSYDVKMKEKGDIPEGYSVSREKKERFSLILESASTNQTSMYLCASSLTGFHEQYFGPGTRLTVT.

The V call is TRBV6-1, the J call TRBJ2-6; D perhaps matches TRBD1 (5 bases). Per germline, CDR1 MNHNS and CDR2 SASEGT. V was trimmed by 2 bases and J by 4 bases, leaving 9 bases between them. The CDR3 length is 15 residues. The CDR3 nucleotides are TGTGCCAGCAGTGAAATTGGGGCCGGGGCCAACGTCCTGACTTTC. Its translation: CASSEIGAGANVLTF.

The chain uses TRBV13 and TRBJ2-1; 7 bases fit TRBD2. In germline, CDR1 is PRHDT, CDR2 FYEKMQ (reference sequence). The ends lost 4 bases at V and 5 bases at J; junction bases unmatched: 11. The CDR3 runs to 16 residues. The CDR3 region is CASSSTQAGLNNEQFF. The CDR3 nucleotides are TGTGCCAGCAGCTCAACCCAAGCGGGACTTAACAATGAGCAGTTCTTC.

This clone was recorded only once. The rearrangement joins TRBV19 to TRBJ2-1, with D uncertain. CDR3 length: 13 residues. Trimming cost V 4 bases and J 4 bases, with 8 bases left between them. Per the germline V gene, CDR1 is LNHDA and CDR2 is SQIVND (reference sequence). As DNA, the CDR3 is TGTGCCAGTAGTAAGACTTCATACAATGAGCAGTTCTTC. Its translation is CASSKTSYNEQFF.

The chain is built from TRBV6-1 and TRBJ2-7; perhaps D is TRBD1 or TRBD2 (5 bases each). Trimming stripped 5 bases from V and 3 bases from J, with 17 bases between. Germline values: CDR1 MNHNS, CDR2 SASEGT. CDR3 length equals 15 residues. CDR3 nucleotides: TGTGCCAGCAGTCCTAACGGGGACGCGCACTACGAGCAGTACTTC. Translation: CASSPNGDAHYEQYF.

CDR3 sequence: CAISTDRGRTGELFF. DNA of the CDR3: TGTGCCATCAGTACCGACAGGGGGAGGACCGGGGAGCTGTTTTTT. The chain uses TRBV10-3 and TRBJ2-2, with 9 positions matching TRBD1. The CDR3 contains 15 residues. Germline CDR1 and CDR2: ENHRY and SYGVKD. J was trimmed by 5 bases and V by 5 bases; bases with no gene match: 6.

This sequence joins TRBV6-1 and TRBJ1-1; no firm D call. CDR1 is MNHNS and CDR2 is SASEGT in the germline V gene. This CDR3 has 14 residues. V was trimmed by 1 base and J by 4 bases, leaving 10 bases between them. Here the CDR3 DNA reads TGTGCCAGCAGTGAAGATGGGGTGCGCACTGAAGCTTTCTTT. Translation gives CASSEDGVRTEAFF.

The chain has TRBV28 and TRBJ1-5; D not certain. Trimming removed 4 bases from V and 6 bases from J, with 10 bases in between. This CDR3 spans 13 amino acids. Germline V gene data show CDR1 as MDHEN and CDR2 as SYDVKM. The CDR3 region has the DNA TGTGCCAGCAGTTCAGGTGGTCTTCAGCCCCAGCATTTT. It is translated as CASSSGGLQPQHF.

The chain recombines TRBV6-1 with TRBJ2-7; maybe TRBD1 (6 bases). CDR3 size: 12 residues. CDR1 and CDR2 (germline): MNHNS, SASEGT. Between the trimmed V and J ends, which lost 6 bases and 6 bases, there was a span of 12 bases. CDR3 amino acids: CASSRGGFEQYF. In nucleotides, the CDR3 is TGTGCCAGCAGCAGGGGTGGCTTCGAGCAGTACTTC.

This chain uses TRBV28 with TRBJ1-1, with D perhaps matching TRBD1 (5 bases). With 2 bases removed from V and 6 bases from J, the gap between germline ends came to 13 bases. The CDR3 sequence is 14 residues long. Per the germline V gene, CDR1 is MDHEN and CDR2 is SYDVKM. The CDR3 DNA is TGTGCCAGCAGTTTAATGGGCCTGGGGGCTGAAGCTTTCTTT. Its translation: CASSLMGLGAEAFF.

This clone was seen once. The J gene is TRBJ2-1, the V gene TRBV13; D not certain. The CDR3 totals 13 residues. Trimming left V 4 bases short and J 7 bases short, with 11 bases between. From germline, CDR1 is PRHDT and CDR2 FYEKMQ (reference sequence). Here the CDR3 DNA reads TGTGCCAGCAGCTACCCCGATTCGAATGAGCAGTTCTTC. It yields the protein CASSYPDSNEQFF.

This sequence joins TRBV28 and TRBJ2-7; 7 bases align to TRBD1. The CDR3 covers 14 residues. V shed 2 bases and J 3 bases; nucleotides not matched to a gene: 4. Germline V gene lookup returns CDR1 MDHEN and CDR2 SYDVKM. In DNA form, the CDR3 reads TGTGCCAGCAGTTTAACAGGGGACCACTACGAGCAGTACTTC. It translates to CASSLTGDHYEQYF.